The 26 T cell receptor beta chains given below trace back to one sample, sequenced in a study of early T cells in non-severe SARS-CoV-2 infection. One entry per CDR3 protein results from TCRdb running MiXCR on the 5' RACE reads. The sample carries under 95,000 distinct CDR3 sequences, 12% recorded once. The specimen sequenced was whole blood. The receptors come from an adult who was a healthcare worker with PCR-confirmed SARS-CoV-2 infection or an uninfected control (not recorded which).

The chain recombines TRBV11-2 with TRBJ2-7, with a tentative D call TRBD1 (5 bases). V was shortened by 9 bases and J by 5 bases, with 20 bases between the two germline ends. Germline-derived CDR1 and CDR2 are SGHAT and FQNNGV. The length of the CDR3 is 14 residues. For the CDR3, the DNA is TGTGCCAGGACGACCTGGGGCCAGGGCAACGAGCAGTACTTC. Residues: CARTTWGQGNEQYF.

This clonotype was counted ten times or more. This chain connects TRBV7-3 to TRBJ2-2; 9 bases fit TRBD2. Germline CDR1 and CDR2: SGHTA and FQGTGA. Unmatched junction bases numbered 5, after V lost 5 bases and J lost 1 base. The CDR3 has 16 amino acids. In DNA, the CDR3 is TGTGCCAGCAGCCCCGGGACTAGCAGGAACACCGGGGAGCTGTTTTTT. Its translation is CASSPGTSRNTGELFF.

The rearrangement joins TRBV9 to TRBJ1-2, with D hard to call. The CDR3 is made up of 14 amino acids. Per the germline V gene, CDR1 is SGDLS and CDR2 is YYNGEE. Deletions cut 1 base from V and 0 bases from J, with 7 bases between. CDR3 in DNA: TGTGCCAGCAGCGTATCCGAAGCTAACTATGGCTACACCTTC. Its translation: CASSVSEANYGYTF.

The chain combines TRBV5-6 with TRBJ2-6; TRBD1 aligns across 8 bases. Germline CDR1 reads SGHDT; CDR2 reads YYEEEE. This CDR3 has 16 residues. V shed 4 bases and J 2 bases; nucleotides not matched to a gene: 5. The CDR3 region is CASSTRGRAGANVLTF. Here the CDR3 DNA reads TGTGCCAGCAGCACCAGGGGGCGGGCTGGGGCCAACGTCCTGACTTTC.

The rearrangement links TRBV25-1 to TRBJ2-4; TRBD2 is a possible D gene (6 bases). This CDR3 is 19 amino acids long. Germline V gene lookup returns CDR1 MGHDK and CDR2 SYGVNS. The germline V and J ends were trimmed by 8 bases and 1 base, with 27 bases remaining between them. CDR3 loop: CASGRRPRGSCLAKNIQYF. CDR3 coding DNA: TGTGCCAGCGGACGGCGGCCTCGGGGGAGTTGTCTGGCCAAAAACATTCAGTACTTC.

The rearrangement links TRBV2 to TRBJ2-5; D not certain. Trimming removed 8 bases from V and 5 bases from J, with 15 bases in between. This CDR3 region has 13 residues. Germline V lookup: CDR1 SNHLY, CDR2 FYNNEI. CDR3 sequence: CASSVGPTETQYF. CDR3 coding DNA: TGTGCCAGCTCGGTAGGTCCTACGGAGACCCAGTACTTC.

This clonotype was seen many times. The chain is built from TRBV7-2 and TRBJ1-3; 8 positions agree with TRBD1. The germline CDR1 and CDR2 sequences are SGHTA and FQGNSA. This CDR3 spans 16 amino acids. V lost 4 bases to trimming and J lost 5 bases; unmatched junction nucleotides: 10. The CDR3 spells CASSSSGQGVRNTIYF. The CDR3 region has the DNA TGTGCCAGCAGCTCATCAGGACAGGGTGTAAGAAACACCATATATTTT.

CDR3 nucleotide sequence: TGTGCCAGCAGCTTCTATGACAGGGGGCCTTCGAACACTGAAGCTTTCTTT. Protein: CASSFYDRGPSNTEAFF. J is TRBJ1-1 and V is TRBV5-5; 10 positions match TRBD1. The CDR3 is made up of 17 amino acids. V dropped 2 bases and J dropped 1; count of bases not matched to a gene: 8. Germline CDR1 SGHKS, CDR2 YYEKEE (reference sequence).

This clonotype appeared many times. The rearrangement joins TRBV24-1 to TRBJ2-3; 9 bases fit TRBD1. The CDR3 has 13 residues. J lost 5 bases, V lost 4 bases, and 0 bases had no gene match. Germline V CDR1 and CDR2: KGHDR, SFDVKD. The CDR3: CATSEDRGDTQYF. CDR3 coding DNA: TGTGCCACCAGTGAGGACAGGGGAGATACGCAGTATTTT.

This clonotype came up many times. The chain joins TRBV7-9 to TRBJ1-1; D is ambiguous. V was pared by 2 bases and J by 1 base, with 5 bases between. This CDR3 region has 13 residues. The germline V gene has CDR1 SEHNR and CDR2 FQNEAQ (reference sequence). CDR3 amino acids: CASSLPGNTEAFF. The CDR3 coding sequence is TGTGCCAGCAGCTTACCGGGGAACACTGAAGCTTTCTTT.

Regarding this clonotype: This may come from a read error, since a much larger clone is one base off. V is TRBV29-1 and J is TRBJ2-1; the D gene is possibly TRBD1 (6 bases). The CDR3 consists of 14 residues. Trimming shortened V by 3 bases and J by 2 bases, and 11 bases separated the two germline ends. CDR1 SQVTM and CDR2 ANQGSEA come from the germline V gene. This CDR3 reads CSVDRGSPYNEQFF. The CDR3 coding sequence is TGCAGCGTTGACAGGGGAAGTCCCTACAATGAGCAGTTCTTC.

The CDR3, as DNA: TGTGCCAGCAGCCAAGTGGACAGGGCATCTGAAGCTTTCTTT. Protein sequence: CASSQVDRASEAFF. The rearrangement joins TRBV3-1 to TRBJ1-1, with 8 bases that match TRBD1. Germline V gives CDR1 LGHDT, CDR2 YNNKEL (reference sequence). Losses at the gene ends were 1 base for V and 6 bases for J; bases not matched to a gene: 4. The CDR3 is 14 amino acids.

This clonotype was seen many times. The chain joins TRBV12-3 or TRBV12-4 to TRBJ1-3, with D uncertain. This CDR3 region has 12 residues. Trimming took off 6 bases at V and 2 bases at J, with 5 bases between the two ends. CDR3 nucleotide sequence: TGTGCCAGCAGGTCTGCTGGAAACACCATATATTTT. Residues: CASRSAGNTIYF.

The V gene is TRBV30, the J gene TRBJ1-3; D call uncertain. Germline values: CDR1 GTSNPN, CDR2 SVGIG (reference sequence). The CDR3 length is 14 residues. V lost 0 bases and J 0 bases, leaving 6 bases between the germline ends. The CDR3: CAWSVGLSGNTIYF. CDR3 DNA sequence: TGTGCCTGGAGTGTAGGTCTCTCTGGAAACACCATATATTTT.

In this sample, this clonotype turned up many times. This chain uses TRBV3-1 with TRBJ2-1, with a tentative D call TRBD1 (5 bases). Trimming took off 2 bases at V and 9 bases at J, with 8 bases between the two ends. The CDR3 is 12 residues long. Germline loops: CDR1 LGHDT, CDR2 YNNKEL (reference sequence). CDR3 nucleotides: TGTGCCAGCAGCCAACAGGGCGCTGAGCAGTTCTTC. It specifies CASSQQGAEQFF.

This clonotype has only a few counts. The V and J genes are TRBV29-1 and TRBJ1-2, with D maybe TRBD1 (5 bases). The CDR3 extends over 12 amino acids. Trimming took 8 bases from V and 4 from J, leaving 14 bases between them. Germline CDR1 is SQVTM and CDR2 is ANQGSEA. The CDR3 reads CSWGDNGYGYTF. CDR3 sequence (DNA): TGCAGCTGGGGGGATAATGGCTATGGCTACACCTTC. Combining the CDR3 with reference TRBV29-1 and TRBJ1-2 gives the whole variable domain SAVISQKPSRDICQRGTSLTIQCQVDSQVTMMFWYRQQPGQSLTLIATANQGSEATYESGFVIDKFPISRPNLTFSTLTVSNMSPEDSSIYLCSWGDNGYGYTFGSGTRLTVV.

This clonotype was seen repeatedly, ten times or more. The V and J genes are TRBV15 and TRBJ2-3; possible D gene TRBD2, 7 bases. CDR1 is LNHNV and CDR2 is YYDKDF in the germline V gene (reference sequence). The CDR3 is 16 amino acids. V was clipped by 0 bases and J by 4 bases, with 14 bases between them. CDR3 nucleotide sequence: TGTGCCACCAGCAGAGAGGTGCGGGGGCCGGCAGATACGCAGTATTTT. This translates into CATSREVRGPADTQYF.

V is TRBV5-6 and J is TRBJ2-7, with 9 bases lining up with TRBD2. The CDR3 length is 15 residues. Germline trimming cut 2 bases from V and 5 bases from J; bases unmatched to any gene: 8. The germline V gene has CDR1 SGHDT and CDR2 YYEEEE. DNA for the CDR3: TGTGCCAGCAGCTTCGGCCCTAGCGGGATGAACGAGCAGTACTTC. This translates into CASSFGPSGMNEQYF.

The V call is TRBV27, the J call TRBJ1-1, with 7 bases that match TRBD1. Germline V gene lookup returns CDR1 MNHEY and CDR2 SMNVEV (reference sequence). This CDR3 is 12 amino acids long. V lost 5 bases to trimming and J lost 7 bases; unmatched junction nucleotides: 4. The CDR3 protein is CASSMPGGEAFF. CDR3 sequence (DNA): TGTGCCAGCAGTATGCCAGGGGGTGAAGCTTTCTTT.

This clonotype was seen repeatedly, ten times or more. The chain couples TRBV7-2 to TRBJ1-1; D is perhaps TRBD1 (5 bases). This CDR3 comprises 13 residues. Deletions cut 5 bases from V and 8 bases from J, with 15 bases between. Germline CDR1 SGHTA, CDR2 FQGNSA. CDR3 residues: CASSITGTPEAFF. The CDR3 coding sequence is TGTGCCAGCAGCATCACCGGGACGCCAGAAGCTTTCTTT. Complete variable domain (other parts from reference TRBV7-2 and TRBJ1-1): GAGVSQSPSNKVTEKGKDVELRCDPISGHTALYWYRQSLGQGLEFLIYFQGNSAPDKSGLPSDRFSAERTGGSVSTLTIQRTQQEDSAVYLCASSITGTPEAFFGQGTRLTVV.

On this clonotype: The junction departs from the called germline gene at one end, perhaps through a read error. V is TRBV6-6 and J is TRBJ2-2, with a weak D call TRBD2 (6 bases). The CDR3 totals 15 residues. Germline V gene lookup returns CDR1 MNHNY and CDR2 SVGAGI (reference sequence). DNA of the CDR3: TGTGCCAGCAAGGTCGGCGGGGCGAACACCGGGAAGCTGTTTTTT. Encoded protein: CASKVGGANTGKLFF.

This clonotype turned up a few times. V gene TRBV24-1 combines with J gene TRBJ2-7, with 9 nucleotides matching TRBD2. This CDR3 has 16 amino acids. Per germline, CDR1 KGHDR and CDR2 SFDVKD. With 2 bases clipped from V and 3 bases from J, the junction kept 7 bases outside the gene matches. The CDR3 DNA follows: TGTGCCACCAGTGATTATAAGGCGGGGGGGCGCTACGAGCAGTACTTC. Encoded protein: CATSDYKAGGRYEQYF.

This clonotype was seen repeatedly, ten times or more. The rearrangement joins TRBV19 to TRBJ2-3, with 11 bases matching TRBD2. V lost 3 bases to trimming and J lost 4 bases; unmatched junction nucleotides: 6. CDR1 and CDR2 (germline): LNHDA, SQIVND (reference sequence). The CDR3 loop spans 16 amino acids. DNA for the CDR3: TGTGCCAGTAGTATCGCCGGGACTAGCGGTTCAGATACGCAGTATTTT. It is translated as CASSIAGTSGSDTQYF.

This clonotype was detected many times. This sequence joins TRBV27 and TRBJ2-7; 16 nucleotides agree with TRBD2. With 5 bases clipped from V and 3 bases from J, the junction kept 4 bases outside the gene matches. The CDR3 spans 16 residues. Germline lookup yields CDR1 MNHEY and CDR2 SMNVEV (reference sequence). The CDR3 loop reads CASSPGLAGGLYEQYF. In DNA form, the CDR3 reads TGTGCCAGCAGTCCGGGACTAGCGGGAGGGCTCTACGAGCAGTACTTC.

The chain has TRBV18 and TRBJ1-3; D gene unclear. CDR1 is KGHSH and CDR2 is LQKENI in the germline V gene. Deletions cut 6 bases from V and 0 bases from J, with 9 bases between. This CDR3 is built from 14 residues. In DNA form, the CDR3 reads TGTGCCAGCTCCCCTGGGAGCTCTGGAAACACCATATATTTT. It specifies CASSPGSSGNTIYF. Using reference TRBV18 and TRBJ1-3 for the parts outside the CDR3, the full variable domain is NAGVMQNPRHLVRRRGQEARLRCSPMKGHSHVYWYRQLPEEGLKFMVYLQKENIIDESGMPKERFSAEFPKEGPSILRIQQVVRGDSAAYFCASSPGSSGNTIYFGEGSWLTVV.

This clonotype occurred a few times. The chain links TRBV25-1 to TRBJ1-1; TRBD1 matches 7 bases. The CDR3 spans 14 residues. Looked up from germline, CDR1 is MGHDK and CDR2 is SYGVNS. J was trimmed by 1 base and V by 10 bases; bases with no gene match: 9. The CDR3 loop is CANNIRDRNTEAFF. The CDR3 DNA reads as TGTGCCAACAACATACGGGACAGGAACACTGAAGCTTTCTTT.